Given below is one T cell receptor (beta chain) in context. The sample comes from a study of control samples from healthy donors and cancer patients. This table comes from immunoSEQ multiplex PCR, and its TCRdb copy is limited to in-frame clones, with some not included. The top ten hold about 1.8% of the sample, which has 100,000 to 150,000 clones, approximately 84% seen once. Germline-derived CDR1 and CDR2 are MNHEY and SMNVEV (reference sequence). The CDR3 sequence is 14 residues long. V lost 8 bases, J lost 5 bases, and 12 bases stayed unmatched. The V call is TRBV27, the J call TRBJ2-7, with 7 bases lining up with TRBD1. The TCR was taken from a man aged 18 to 30 in good health. Specimen: blood. CDR3 amino acids: CASGRRQGLDEQYF. The CDR3 nucleotides are TGTGCCAGCGGACGGAGACAGGGTCTCGACGAGCAGTACTTC.